Below are 4 T cell receptor beta chains sequenced from a single sample in a study of control samples from healthy donors and cancer patients. The method was immunoSEQ multiplex PCR; TCRdb's version includes in-frame clones alone and lacks a portion of them. Of roughly 52,000 clones listed, 85% to 95% are singletons. Sequenced material: blood. All receptors come from a man younger than 40 in good health.

This chain links TRBV11-3 with TRBJ2-1; tentatively, D is TRBD2 (8 bases). This CDR3 has 15 amino acids. Trimming stripped 8 bases from V and 5 bases from J, with 19 bases between. Germline V CDR1 and CDR2: SGHNT, YENEEA. CDR3 DNA: TGTGCCAGCGGCAGGGGGATAGCGGGGAACAATGAGCAGTTCTTC. Its protein product is CASGRGIAGNNEQFF.

The chain combines TRBV4-3 with TRBJ2-1, with TRBD1 matching 8 bases. Trimming at V came to 5 bases and at J to 4 bases, leaving 13 bases not matched to a gene. The CDR3 is 17 amino acids. The germline V gene has CDR1 LGHNA and CDR2 YSLEER. In nucleotides, the CDR3 is TGCGCCAGCAGCGCAACCACAGGACAGGGCACATACAATGAGCAGTTCTTC. Its protein is CASSATTGQGTYNEQFF.

V gene TRBV5-1 combines with J gene TRBJ2-2; 9 bases agree with TRBD1. CDR1 and CDR2 (germline): SGHRS, YFSETQ. The CDR3 runs 15 residues. J gave up 1 base and V 4 bases, and 2 bases lay outside the gene matches. In DNA, the CDR3 is TGCGCCAGCAGCACGGGACAGGGGAACACCGGGGAGCTGTTTTTT. It specifies CASSTGQGNTGELFF.

The DNA for the CDR3 is TGTGCCAGCAGGAGGGGCAGCACAGATACGCAGTATTTT. This encodes CASRRGSTDTQYF. V is TRBV7-2 and J is TRBJ2-3; D tentatively fits TRBD1 or TRBD2 (5 bases each). With 6 bases removed from V and 0 bases from J, the gap between germline ends came to 7 bases. Germline CDR1 is SGHTA and CDR2 is FQGNSA. There are 13 residues in the CDR3.